This entry features one T cell receptor (beta chain) sequence. As yet, its antigen is unknown. The data were obtained in a study of T cell responses to AZD1222 COVID-19 vaccine. Sequencing was performed with immunoSEQ multiplex PCR; in TCRdb, only in-frame clones are kept and a portion is missing. This sample has approximately 150,000 clones, with 80% to 95% found just once. CDR1 SNHLY and CDR2 FYNNEI come from the germline V gene. Trimming removed 7 bases from V and 1 base from J, with 11 bases in between. This CDR3 is built from 15 residues. Findings of the study overall: Spike was spanned by vaccine-associated CD4 TCRs, with dominance at 160-218 and 743-854. It should be noted that donors were predominantly white British and more often female, and clonal diversity was possibly underestimated. Baseline serostatus was positive in only six AZD1222 recipients. Vaccination with two AZD1222 doses was followed by a rise in Spike-specific TCR breadth and depth.

Sequences were derived from peripheral blood, sampled 28 days after the second AZD1222 dose. The TCR sequence derives from an adult who received the AZD1222 COVID-19 vaccine. This chain uses TRBV2 with TRBJ2-6, with D perhaps being TRBD1 or TRBD2 (7 bases each). CDR3 residues: CASNQGGSGANVLTF. DNA for the CDR3: TGTGCCAGCAACCAGGGGGGGTCTGGGGCCAACGTCCTGACTTTC.